The source of this TCR beta chain is a study of blood T cell repertoires in COVID-19. Study context: From the United States, Italy and Spain came samples of acute and convalescent COVID-19.

Data came from immunoSEQ multiplex PCR; TCRdb stores just in-frame clones and leaves some out. Of around 80,000 clones in the sample, almost 85% were seen once. Trimming stripped 5 bases from V and 4 bases from J, with 12 bases between. The germline CDR1 and CDR2 sequences are MNHEY and SVGAGI. CDR3 length: 13 residues. This TCR derives from a man aged 45-65 years with COVID-19, enrolled during active disease. The source material was peripheral blood. The chain couples TRBV6-5 to TRBJ2-7; D might be TRBD1 (6 bases). In DNA, the CDR3 is TGTGCCAGCAGTCAGGGGCCTGATTACGAGCAGTACTTC. Its protein product is CASSQGPDYEQYF.